These T cell receptor beta chains were read from a single sample in a study of blood T cell repertoires in COVID-19. The table came from immunoSEQ multiplex PCR; TCRdb's copy has only in-frame clones and leaves some out. The sample lists around 150,000 clones, around 80% occurring once. Sample: peripheral blood. The receptors stem from a man between 60 and 75 years old with acute or convalescent COVID-19. The CDR3 runs from the conserved cysteine through the conserved F or W. Each record gives: V gene, J gene, D gene, clone size, CDR3 DNA, CDR3 protein. D genes are given only for firm matches. Not every row has a clone size; where given, it reads once, few, many or a size class.

v_call: TRBV27
j_call: TRBJ2-7
d_call: NA
clone_size: NA
cdr3_nt: TGTGCCAGCAGCCCAGGGGTAGGGTACGAGCAGTACTTC
cdr3_aa: CASSPGVGYEQYF

v_call: TRBV27
j_call: TRBJ2-7
d_call: NA
clone_size: few
cdr3_nt: TGTGCCAGCAGTTTATCATCGGCAGGGCTCCACGAGCAGTACTTC
cdr3_aa: CASSLSSAGLHEQYF

v_call: TRBV6-5
j_call: TRBJ1-2
d_call: TRBD1
clone_size: NA
cdr3_nt: TGTGCCATCTTCAAACAGGGGCTGGGCTATGGCTACACCTTC
cdr3_aa: CAIFKQGLGYGYTF

v_call: TRBV2
j_call: TRBJ1-2
d_call: NA
clone_size: once
cdr3_nt: TGTGCCAGGTTGCGGCCCAGGGATAACTATGGCTACACCTTC
cdr3_aa: CARLRPRDNYGYTF

v_call: TRBV3-1/TRBV3-2
j_call: TRBJ2-7
d_call: TRBD2
clone_size: NA
cdr3_nt: TGTGCCAGCAGCCAAGCGAGACTAGCTAATTCTTACGAGCAGTACTTC
cdr3_aa: CASSQARLANSYEQYF

v_call: TRBV7-9
j_call: TRBJ2-7
d_call: TRBD1
clone_size: NA
cdr3_nt: TGTGCCAGCAGCTCGGGACAGGGAAGTTACGAGCAGTACTTC
cdr3_aa: CASSSGQGSYEQYF

v_call: TRBV4-2
j_call: TRBJ2-5
d_call: NA
clone_size: NA
cdr3_nt: TGTGCCAGCAGCCAAGATCTGGACACCCAAGAGACCCAGTACTTC
cdr3_aa: CASSQDLDTQETQYF

v_call: TRBV5-4
j_call: TRBJ2-5
d_call: TRBD2
clone_size: NA
cdr3_nt: TGTGCCAGCAGCTTGGTTGGCGGGAGTGGGGAGACCCAGTACTTC
cdr3_aa: CASSLVGGSGETQYF

v_call: TRBV19
j_call: TRBJ2-1
d_call: NA
clone_size: few
cdr3_nt: TGTGCCAGTAGTATTGGGCAGGGATACTTCTCCTACAATGAGCAGTTCTTC
cdr3_aa: CASSIGQGYFSYNEQFF

v_call: TRBV18
j_call: TRBJ1-3
d_call: NA
clone_size: NA
cdr3_nt: TGTGCCAGCTCACCGACAGACGGAAACACCATATATTTT
cdr3_aa: CASSPTDGNTIYF

v_call: TRBV2
j_call: TRBJ2-3
d_call: NA
clone_size: NA
cdr3_nt: TGTGCCAGGGGGCAGGGGATTGGTACGCAGTATTTT
cdr3_aa: CARGQGIGTQYF

v_call: TRBV5-1
j_call: TRBJ2-3
d_call: TRBD1
clone_size: NA
cdr3_nt: TGCGCCAGCAGCTTCGTCCTGGACAGGGGTACAGATACGCAGTATTTT
cdr3_aa: CASSFVLDRGTDTQYF

v_call: TRBV28
j_call: TRBJ2-1
d_call: NA
clone_size: NA
cdr3_nt: TGTGCCAGCAGTTTAAGCGGGCCGGGGAATGAGCAGTTCTTC
cdr3_aa: CASSLSGPGNEQFF

v_call: TRBV7-8
j_call: TRBJ2-5
d_call: TRBD2
clone_size: NA
cdr3_nt: TGTGCCAGCAGCTTCGGGACTAGCGGGGGACAAGAGACCCAGTACTTC
cdr3_aa: CASSFGTSGGQETQYF

v_call: TRBV29-1
j_call: TRBJ2-5
d_call: TRBD2
clone_size: NA
cdr3_nt: TGCAGCGTTTTCGGGACTAGCGGGAGTCAAGAGACCCAGTACTTC
cdr3_aa: CSVFGTSGSQETQYF

v_call: TRBV6-5
j_call: TRBJ2-7
d_call: NA
clone_size: NA
cdr3_nt: TGTGCCAGCAGTTACTCGGCCCAATCCTACGAGCAGTACTTC
cdr3_aa: CASSYSAQSYEQYF

v_call: TRBV19
j_call: TRBJ2-7
d_call: NA
clone_size: NA
cdr3_nt: TGTGCCAGTAGTATGGAGGGGAGGTCCTACGAGCAGTACTTC
cdr3_aa: CASSMEGRSYEQYF

v_call: TRBV29-1
j_call: TRBJ2-7
d_call: NA
clone_size: NA
cdr3_nt: TGCAGCATTCGCGCCCGGGAATACTACGAGCAGTACTTC
cdr3_aa: CSIRAREYYEQYF

v_call: TRBV2
j_call: TRBJ1-4
d_call: TRBD1
clone_size: NA
cdr3_nt: TGTGCCAGCAGTGGGGGACAGGGAACGGATGAAAAACTGTTTTTT
cdr3_aa: CASSGGQGTDEKLFF

v_call: TRBV5-4
j_call: TRBJ2-7
d_call: TRBD1
clone_size: once
cdr3_nt: TGTGCCAGCAGCAAGGGACAGGGGAAGGACGAGCAGTACTTC
cdr3_aa: CASSKGQGKDEQYF

v_call: TRBV25-1
j_call: TRBJ1-2
d_call: TRBD1
clone_size: NA
cdr3_nt: TGTGCCAGCAGTCGGGACAGGGGGCTCGGCTACACCTTC
cdr3_aa: CASSRDRGLGYTF

v_call: TRBV12-3/TRBV12-4
j_call: TRBJ2-5
d_call: NA
clone_size: NA
cdr3_nt: TGTGCCAGCAGTTTGTCCTACCAAGAGACCCAGTACTTC
cdr3_aa: CASSLSYQETQYF

v_call: TRBV19
j_call: TRBJ2-2
d_call: NA
clone_size: NA
cdr3_nt: TGTGCCAGTAGTATTGCGGGGTATGGCACCGGGGAGCTGTTTTTT
cdr3_aa: CASSIAGYGTGELFF

v_call: TRBV4-1
j_call: TRBJ2-7
d_call: TRBD2
clone_size: NA
cdr3_nt: TGCGCCAGCAGCCAAGAACGTTCGGGGGGAATAGGCTACGAGCAGTACTTC
cdr3_aa: CASSQERSGGIGYEQYF

v_call: TRBV5-1
j_call: TRBJ2-7
d_call: TRBD1
clone_size: few
cdr3_nt: TGCGCCAGCAGCTTCTCCCCGGGACAGGGGATCAACGAGCAGTACTTC
cdr3_aa: CASSFSPGQGINEQYF

v_call: TRBV6-5
j_call: TRBJ2-1
d_call: NA
clone_size: NA
cdr3_nt: TGTGCCAGCAGTTACTCCGGCGGGAACAATGAGCAGTTCTTC
cdr3_aa: CASSYSGGNNEQFF

v_call: TRBV6-2/TRBV6-3
j_call: TRBJ1-3
d_call: NA
clone_size: NA
cdr3_nt: TGTGCCAGCAGTGACCCTACGGGAGGCTCTGGAAACACCATATATTTT
cdr3_aa: CASSDPTGGSGNTIYF

v_call: TRBV14
j_call: TRBJ1-3
d_call: TRBD1
clone_size: NA
cdr3_nt: TGTGCCAGCAGCCAGACAGGGGGACGTCGTGGAAACACCATATATTTT
cdr3_aa: CASSQTGGRRGNTIYF

v_call: TRBV19
j_call: TRBJ2-3
d_call: NA
clone_size: once
cdr3_nt: TGTGCCAGTAGTATTGACTGGGTTCCAGATACGCAGTATTTT
cdr3_aa: CASSIDWVPDTQYF

v_call: TRBV9
j_call: TRBJ1-6
d_call: TRBD1
clone_size: once
cdr3_nt: TGTGCCAGCAGAGGGACAGGGGGTGGATCACCCCTCCACTTT
cdr3_aa: CASRGTGGGSPLHF

v_call: TRBV29-1
j_call: TRBJ1-5
d_call: NA
clone_size: many
cdr3_nt: TGCAGCGTTGCCAGGGAAGGGGATCAGCCCCAGCATTTT
cdr3_aa: CSVAREGDQPQHF

v_call: TRBV19
j_call: TRBJ2-7
d_call: TRBD2
clone_size: NA
cdr3_nt: TGTGCCAGTAGTACCGGACTAGCGGGGGCATACGAGCAGTACTTC
cdr3_aa: CASSTGLAGAYEQYF

v_call: TRBV19
j_call: TRBJ1-1
d_call: NA
clone_size: few
cdr3_nt: TGTGCCAGTAGTAGAGACAGGCAAGCTGAAGCTTTCTTT
cdr3_aa: CASSRDRQAEAFF

v_call: TRBV6-5
j_call: TRBJ2-7
d_call: TRBD2
clone_size: NA
cdr3_nt: TGTGCCAGCAGCATGACTAGCGGGTCCTCCTACGAGCAGTACTTC
cdr3_aa: CASSMTSGSSYEQYF

v_call: TRBV11-3
j_call: TRBJ2-3
d_call: NA
clone_size: NA
cdr3_nt: TGTGCCAGCAGCCCATCAGACACAGATACGCAGTATTTT
cdr3_aa: CASSPSDTDTQYF

v_call: TRBV5-6
j_call: TRBJ1-5
d_call: NA
clone_size: once
cdr3_nt: TGTGCCAGCAGCTTGACTGGCGACTTTAATAGCAATCAGCCCCAGCATTTT
cdr3_aa: CASSLTGDFNSNQPQHF

v_call: TRBV4-1
j_call: TRBJ2-1
d_call: TRBD1
clone_size: NA
cdr3_nt: TGCGCCAGCAGCCCTACGGACAGGGGGCAAAACTCCTACAATGAGCAGTTCTTC
cdr3_aa: CASSPTDRGQNSYNEQFF

v_call: TRBV5-1
j_call: TRBJ1-6
d_call: TRBD1
clone_size: few
cdr3_nt: TGCGCCAGCAGCCGTACCGGGACAGGGGATAATTCACCCCTCCACTTT
cdr3_aa: CASSRTGTGDNSPLHF

v_call: TRBV6-5
j_call: TRBJ1-5
d_call: NA
clone_size: many
cdr3_nt: TGTGCCAGCAGTTTATGGAGGGGCAATCAGCCCCAGCATTTT
cdr3_aa: CASSLWRGNQPQHF

v_call: TRBV4-2
j_call: TRBJ2-7
d_call: NA
clone_size: NA
cdr3_nt: TGTGCCAGCAGCCAAGACAGGGTCTACGAGCAGTACTTC
cdr3_aa: CASSQDRVYEQYF

v_call: TRBV7-7
j_call: TRBJ2-3
d_call: TRBD2
clone_size: few
cdr3_nt: TGTGCTAGCAGCAAGGGACTAGGGACAGATACGCAGTATTTT
cdr3_aa: CASSKGLGTDTQYF

v_call: TRBV19
j_call: TRBJ2-7
d_call: TRBD2
clone_size: NA
cdr3_nt: TGTGCCAGTAGTATAGCGGGAGGGGCAGCACCCTACGAGCAGTACTTC
cdr3_aa: CASSIAGGAAPYEQYF

v_call: TRBV5-1
j_call: TRBJ2-2
d_call: TRBD1
clone_size: NA
cdr3_nt: TGCGCCAGCAGCTTGGAAACAGGGGGCACCGGGGAGCTGTTTTTT
cdr3_aa: CASSLETGGTGELFF

v_call: TRBV7-2
j_call: TRBJ2-3
d_call: TRBD2
clone_size: NA
cdr3_nt: TGTGCCAGCAGCTTACAAGCGGGAGGTCCCGATACGCAGTATTTT
cdr3_aa: CASSLQAGGPDTQYF

v_call: TRBV7-2
j_call: TRBJ2-5
d_call: NA
clone_size: NA
cdr3_nt: TGTGCCAGCAGCTTATGGCAGGGTCAGGGGGAGACCCAGTACTTC
cdr3_aa: CASSLWQGQGETQYF

v_call: TRBV14
j_call: TRBJ2-5
d_call: NA
clone_size: NA
cdr3_nt: TGTGCCAGCAGCCAGGGAGTAGTTAGCGGATTAGAGACCCAGTACTTC
cdr3_aa: CASSQGVVSGLETQYF

v_call: TRBV6-1
j_call: TRBJ1-2
d_call: TRBD1
clone_size: NA
cdr3_nt: TGTGCCAGCAGGCCAACAGGGGTAGATGGCTACACCTTC
cdr3_aa: CASRPTGVDGYTF

v_call: TRBV7-9
j_call: TRBJ2-7
d_call: TRBD1
clone_size: NA
cdr3_nt: TGTGCCAGCAGCCACCCCGGACAGGGGTTTTACGAGCAGTACTTC
cdr3_aa: CASSHPGQGFYEQYF

v_call: TRBV3-1/TRBV3-2
j_call: TRBJ2-2
d_call: TRBD2
clone_size: NA
cdr3_nt: TGTGCCAGCAGCCGGGACTATCCAGAGCTGTTTTTT
cdr3_aa: CASSRDYPELFF

v_call: TRBV12-3/TRBV12-4
j_call: TRBJ1-2
d_call: NA
clone_size: NA
cdr3_nt: TGTGCCAGCAGTTTAGGGCAAAACTATGGCTACACCTTC
cdr3_aa: CASSLGQNYGYTF